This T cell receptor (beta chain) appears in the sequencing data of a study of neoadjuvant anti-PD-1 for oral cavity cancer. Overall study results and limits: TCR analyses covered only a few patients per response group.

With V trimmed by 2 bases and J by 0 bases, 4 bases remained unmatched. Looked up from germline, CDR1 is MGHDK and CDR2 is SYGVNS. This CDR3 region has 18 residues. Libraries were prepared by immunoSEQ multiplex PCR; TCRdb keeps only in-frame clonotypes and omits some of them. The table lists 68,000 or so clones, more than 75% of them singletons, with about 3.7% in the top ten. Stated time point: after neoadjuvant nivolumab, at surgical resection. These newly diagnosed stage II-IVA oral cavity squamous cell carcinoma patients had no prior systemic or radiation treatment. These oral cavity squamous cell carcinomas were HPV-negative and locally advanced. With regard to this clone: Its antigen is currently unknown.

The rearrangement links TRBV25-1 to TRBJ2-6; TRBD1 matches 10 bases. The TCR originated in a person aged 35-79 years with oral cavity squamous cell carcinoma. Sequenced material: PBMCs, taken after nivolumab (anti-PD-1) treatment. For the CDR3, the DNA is TGTGCCAGCAGTGAAACGGGACAGGGGTTCTCTGGGGCCAACGTCCTGACTTTC. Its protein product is CASSETGQGFSGANVLTF.